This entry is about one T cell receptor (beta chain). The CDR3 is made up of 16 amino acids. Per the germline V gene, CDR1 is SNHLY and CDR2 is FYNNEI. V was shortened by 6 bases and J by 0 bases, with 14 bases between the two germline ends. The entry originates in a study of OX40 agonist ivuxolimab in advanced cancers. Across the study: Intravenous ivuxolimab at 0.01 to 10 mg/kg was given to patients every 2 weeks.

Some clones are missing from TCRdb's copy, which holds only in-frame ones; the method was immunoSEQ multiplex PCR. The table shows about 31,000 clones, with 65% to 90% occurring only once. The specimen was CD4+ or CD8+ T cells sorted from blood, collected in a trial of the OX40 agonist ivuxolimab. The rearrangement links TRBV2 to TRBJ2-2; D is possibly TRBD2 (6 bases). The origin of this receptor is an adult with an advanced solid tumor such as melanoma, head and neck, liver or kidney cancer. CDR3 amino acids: CASRGGPLPNTGELFF. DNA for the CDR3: TGTGCCAGCAGGGGGGGACCGCTACCGAACACCGGGGAGCTGTTTTTT. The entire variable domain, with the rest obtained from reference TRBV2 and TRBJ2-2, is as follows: EPEVTQTPSHQVTQMGQEVILRCVPISNHLYFYWYRQILGQKVEFLVSFYNNEISEKSEIFDDQFSVERPDGSNFTLKIRSTKLEDSAMYFCASRGGPLPNTGELFFGEGSRLTVL.